This is a list of T cell receptor beta chains from one sample in a study of cytomegalovirus exposure and HLA in healthy donors. The table came from immunoSEQ multiplex PCR; TCRdb's copy has only in-frame clones and leaves some out. The table lists roughly 140,000 clones, around 82% of them singletons. Sequencing input: PBMCs. The receptors were gathered from a woman between 35 and 50 years old in good health and CMV-seropositive. The CDR3 runs from the conserved cysteine through the conserved F or W. A D gene is named only where the DNA matches it firmly.

d_gene	v_gene	len	j_gene	CDR3aa	CDR3nt
TRBD2	TRBV18	15	TRBJ2-1	CASSTTSGAYNEQFF	TGTGCCAGCTCAACGACTAGCGGGGCCTACAATGAGCAGTTCTTC
.	TRBV7-8	14	TRBJ2-5	CASSLSPTRETQYF	TGTGCCAGCAGCTTAAGCCCCACGAGGGAGACCCAGTACTTC
TRBD1	TRBV10-3	15	TRBJ1-1	CAISDPGQVRAEAFF	TGTGCCATCAGTGACCCGGGACAGGTGAGAGCTGAAGCTTTCTTT
.	TRBV19	16	TRBJ2-3	CASSPLALALGDTQYF	TGTGCCAGTAGTCCACTAGCCCTTGCTCTGGGGGATACGCAGTATTTT
.	TRBV10-2	12	TRBJ2-7	CASSQPQGEQYF	TGCGCCAGCAGTCAACCTCAGGGCGAGCAGTACTTC
.	TRBV10-1	17	TRBJ2-1	CASSESKGEDSYNEQFF	TGCGCCAGCAGTGAGTCAAAAGGGGAGGATTCCTACAATGAGCAGTTCTTC
TRBD2	TRBV5-1	14	TRBJ2-7	CASSWGLASDEQYF	TGCGCCAGCAGCTGGGGACTAGCGTCGGACGAGCAGTACTTC
TRBD1	TRBV7-9	16	TRBJ2-4	CASSLNRGQGKNIQYF	TGTGCCAGCAGCTTGAACAGGGGGCAAGGCAAAAACATTCAGTACTTC
TRBD1	TRBV6-5	14	TRBJ2-7	CASSRDSAPYEQYF	TGTGCCAGCAGTAGGGACAGCGCCCCATACGAGCAGTACTTC
.	TRBV6-5	15	TRBJ1-5	CASSYSVRSNQPQHF	TGTGCCAGCAGTTACTCGGTCAGAAGTAATCAGCCCCAGCATTTT
TRBD1	TRBV2	14	TRBJ1-2	CASSEGLPGQGAFF	TGTGCCAGCAGTGAGGGCCTACCGGGACAGGGCGCTTTCTTC
.	TRBV29-1	15	TRBJ2-3	CSVEGRRESTDTQYF	TGCAGCGTTGAAGGCAGGAGGGAGAGCACAGATACGCAGTATTTT
.	TRBV7-9	12	TRBJ2-7	CASSLSRGEQYF	TGTGCCAGCAGCTTATCCAGGGGCGAGCAGTACTTC
.	TRBV9	15	TRBJ2-2	CASSVALPGSGELFF	TGTGCCAGCAGCGTAGCCCTACCGGGGTCCGGGGAGCTGTTTTTT
TRBD1	TRBV5-6	14	TRBJ2-7	CASSFSGTVYEQYF	TGTGCCAGCAGCTTTTCCGGGACAGTCTACGAGCAGTACTTC
TRBD1	TRBV5-1	13	TRBJ2-7	CASQGQLTYEQYF	TGCGCCAGCCAGGGACAGTTAACCTACGAGCAGTACTTC
.	TRBV5-1	13	TRBJ2-7	CASSTDSSYEQYF	TGCGCCAGCAGCACGGACAGCTCCTACGAGCAGTACTTC
TRBD2	TRBV7-8	16	TRBJ2-5	CASSTRTSGRIETQYF	TGTGCCAGCAGCACCCGGACTAGCGGGAGAATAGAGACCCAGTACTTC
TRBD2	TRBV7-9	15	TRBJ2-3	CASSPMGLASDTQYF	TGTGCCAGCAGTCCTATGGGACTAGCATCGGATACGCAGTATTTT
TRBD2	TRBV13	15	TRBJ2-7	CASSTGSGGYREQYF	TGTGCCAGCAGCACAGGTAGCGGGGGCTACCGCGAGCAGTACTTC
.	TRBV7-6	15	TRBJ1-2	CASSLEAGHNYGYTF	TGTGCCAGCAGCTTAGAGGCAGGGCATAACTATGGCTACACCTTC
.	TRBV5-4	15	TRBJ2-5	CASSLASGARETQYF	TGTGCCAGCAGCTTGGCTTCTGGGGCTAGGGAGACCCAGTACTTC
.	TRBV20-1	11	TRBJ2-3	CSARSGNTQYF	TGCAGTGCTAGAAGCGGCAATACGCAGTATTTT
.	TRBV10-3	16	TRBJ2-1	CAISVGSESSYNEQFF	TGTGCCATCAGTGTTGGTAGCGAGAGCTCCTACAATGAGCAGTTCTTC
TRBD2	TRBV28	17	TRBJ2-2	CAVTGIGLAVNTGELFF	TGTGCCGTAACAGGAATCGGACTAGCGGTGAACACCGGGGAGCTGTTTTTT
.	TRBV27	14	TRBJ1-1	CASSLGRWNTEAFF	TGTGCCAGCAGTTTGGGCAGGTGGAACACTGAAGCTTTCTTT
.	TRBV19	14	TRBJ1-1	CASSPPRVGSEAFF	TGTGCCAGTAGTCCCCCGAGGGTGGGCTCTGAAGCTTTCTTT
.	TRBV9	16	TRBJ1-3	CASSPRGKPGGNTIYF	TGTGCCAGCAGCCCTCGGGGAAAGCCGGGTGGAAACACCATATATTTT